This TCR beta chain emerged from a study of technical replicates of blood from several donors. Sequenced by immunoSEQ multiplex PCR; TCRdb stores in-frame clones only, minus some. In the table there are 56,000 or so clones, around 93% of which are singletons. The ends were cut back, 0 bases at V and 0 bases at J, with 9 bases in the middle. The CDR3 runs 16 residues. CDR1 and CDR2 (germline): MGHRA, YSYEKL. The material sequenced was PBMCs. The rearrangement joins TRBV4-1 to TRBJ2-1, with D hard to call. This TCR was sampled from a human donor in good health. Some clones in this sample may be carry-over from other donors' samples. CDR3 DNA sequence: TGCGCCAGCAGCCAAGAGCGGTTAAGCTCCTACAATGAGCAGTTCTTC. It codes for CASSQERLSSYNEQFF.